This T cell receptor (beta chain) was captured in a study of identical twins. TCRdb analysed the 5' RACE reads with MiXCR anew, one entry per CDR3 protein. Among some 790,000 distinct CDR3 sequences listed, 15% to 20% were seen once. Study-wide results and caveats: Twin sharing of out-of-frame TCR alpha was underestimated by models in monozygotic pairs.

As concerns this clonotype: Its antigen remains unknown.

The sample also formed part of further work on T cells expressing NK-cell markers. From that paper: Sequenced donors, eight in total, included seven who were HCMV-seropositive and one who was seronegative. A range of about 1.0-7.0% of CD8+ T cells consisted of dominant NKG2C+ clonotypes in more than five donors.

This clonotype was obtained from a woman aged 18-29 years in good health. Sequences were obtained from PBMCs.

The CDR3 protein is CAISESTRTSGVLDTQYF. The CDR3 DNA sequence: TGTGCCATCAGTGAGTCGACTCGGACTAGCGGGGTCTTGGATACGCAGTATTTT. V and J are TRBV10-3 and TRBJ2-3, with TRBD2 matching over 12 bases. V was clipped by 0 bases and J by 6 bases; unmatched bases: 10. CDR1 ENHRY and CDR2 SYGVKD come from the germline V gene. The CDR3 is 18 residues long.